The following is a T cell receptor beta chain sequence with its context. Its specificity is not known. This sample stems from a study of cytomegalovirus exposure and HLA in healthy donors. The PCR made use of 60 Vbeta and 13 Jbeta primers. Sequenced by immunoSEQ multiplex PCR; TCRdb stores in-frame clones only, minus some. This sample carries about 170,000 clones, 80% to 85% of them seen once, and the ten largest clones take around 0.41%. CDR1 and CDR2 (germline): LNHDA, SQIVND (reference sequence). The CDR3 totals 17 residues. Unmatched junction bases numbered 14, after V lost 5 bases and J lost 6 bases. Findings and limits, study-wide: About 87% or about 30% of the time was how often most TCR beta V segments were productive, according to an earlier analysis. High sensitivity and specificity were reportedly achieved when the classifier diagnosed cytomegalovirus status. Certain indistinguishable V segments, among them TRBV6-2 and TRBV6-3, were excluded.

The origin of this receptor is a boy younger than 10 in good health and CMV-seronegative. What was sequenced was PBMCs. The chain recombines TRBV19 with TRBJ2-2; TRBD1 agrees at 8 bases. The CDR3 DNA follows: TGTGCCAGTAGTGCAAGGACAGGGTTTGACTTGTCCGGGGAGCTGTTTTTT. Protein sequence: CASSARTGFDLSGELFF.